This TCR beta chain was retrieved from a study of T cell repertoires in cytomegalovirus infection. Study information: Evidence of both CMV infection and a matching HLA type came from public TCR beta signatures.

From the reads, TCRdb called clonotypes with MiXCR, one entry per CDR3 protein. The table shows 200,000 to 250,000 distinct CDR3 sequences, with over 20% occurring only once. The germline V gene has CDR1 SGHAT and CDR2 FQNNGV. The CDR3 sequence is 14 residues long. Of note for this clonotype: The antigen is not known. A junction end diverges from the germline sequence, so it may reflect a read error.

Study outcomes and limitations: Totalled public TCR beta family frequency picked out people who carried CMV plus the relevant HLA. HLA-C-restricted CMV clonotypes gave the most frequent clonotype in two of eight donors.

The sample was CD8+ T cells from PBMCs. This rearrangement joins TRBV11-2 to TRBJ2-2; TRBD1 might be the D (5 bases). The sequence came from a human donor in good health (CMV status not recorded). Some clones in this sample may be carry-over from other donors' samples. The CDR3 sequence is CAGSFDPGSGELFF. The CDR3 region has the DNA TGTGCCGGCAGCTTCGACCCAGGGTCCGGGGAGCTGTTTTTT.